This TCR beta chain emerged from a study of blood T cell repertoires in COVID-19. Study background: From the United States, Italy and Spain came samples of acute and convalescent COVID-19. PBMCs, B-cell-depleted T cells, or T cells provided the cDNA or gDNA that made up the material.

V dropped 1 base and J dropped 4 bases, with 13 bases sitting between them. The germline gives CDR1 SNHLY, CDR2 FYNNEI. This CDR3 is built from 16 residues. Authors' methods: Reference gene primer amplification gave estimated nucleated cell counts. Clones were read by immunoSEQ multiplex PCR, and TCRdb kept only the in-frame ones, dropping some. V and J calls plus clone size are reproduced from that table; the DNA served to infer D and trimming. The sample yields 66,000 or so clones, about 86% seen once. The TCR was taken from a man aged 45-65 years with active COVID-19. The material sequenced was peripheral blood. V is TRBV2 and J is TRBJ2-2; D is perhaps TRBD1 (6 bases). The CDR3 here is CASSEGTGSFTGELFF. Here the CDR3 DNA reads TGTGCCAGCAGTGAAGGAACAGGGTCGTTCACCGGGGAGCTGTTTTTT.